These 10 T cell receptor beta chains came from one sample sequenced in a study of T cell responses to AZD1222 COVID-19 vaccine. The assay was immunoSEQ multiplex PCR, and TCRdb's table has in-frame clones only and misses some. This table holds some 150,000 clones, around 92% found once. The sequencing here drew on peripheral blood, taken on day 0 of AZD1222 vaccination. The source is an adult in good health.

The chain carries TRBV5-6 and TRBJ2-7; no clear D gene. Germline V lookup: CDR1 SGHDT, CDR2 YYEEEE. V shed 2 bases and J shed 3 bases, with 6 bases lying between them. CDR3 size: 12 residues. CDR3 in amino acids: CASSFTGYEQYF. DNA for the CDR3: TGTGCCAGCAGCTTTACGGGCTACGAGCAGTACTTC.

This chain links TRBV10-3 with TRBJ1-6, with TRBD1 matching 9 bases. J lost 7 bases, V lost 6 bases, and 4 bases had no gene match. Germline CDR1 ENHRY, CDR2 SYGVKD. The CDR3 spans 14 residues. This CDR3 is CAIRGTGQNSPLHF. The CDR3 DNA reads as TGTGCCATCAGGGGGACAGGGCAAAATTCACCCCTCCACTTT.

The J gene is TRBJ1-2, the V gene TRBV7-2; D not resolved. This CDR3 contains 14 residues. The germline gives CDR1 SGHTA, CDR2 FQGNSA. The germline V and J ends were trimmed by 5 bases and 14 bases, with 24 bases remaining between them. CDR3 bases: TGTGCCAGCAGCCTGGGCTGGGGAAACGGGCGGGATACCTTC. It codes for CASSLGWGNGRDTF.

The chain carries TRBV10-3 and TRBJ1-3; D possibly corresponds to TRBD1 (5 bases). Germline V lookup: CDR1 ENHRY, CDR2 SYGVKD. The CDR3 totals 13 residues. Trimming stripped 9 bases from V and 2 bases from J, with 11 bases between. The CDR3 DNA reads as TGTGCCATTCCCGGGGGACCTGGAAACACCATATATTTT. Translation gives CAIPGGPGNTIYF.

The CDR3 nucleotides are TGTGCCAGCAGCCAAGATGGGGCGGCAAGCGGCGGCTACACCTTC. Translating it yields CASSQDGAASGGYTF. The rearrangement links TRBV3-1 (or the pseudogene TRBV3-2) to TRBJ1-2; TRBD1 is a possible D gene (5 bases). The CDR3 extends over 15 amino acids. Trimming took 0 bases from V and 8 from J, leaving 16 bases between them. Germline CDR1 LGHDT, CDR2 YNNKEL (reference sequence).

V is TRBV27 and J is TRBJ2-7; 11 nucleotides agree with TRBD2. The CDR3 runs to 14 residues. The V segment lost 6 bases and the J segment 3 bases; nucleotides outside the gene matches: 4. Per germline, CDR1 MNHEY and CDR2 SMNVEV (reference sequence). CDR3 nucleotide sequence: TGTGCCAGCAGACTAGCGGGGGTATACTACGAGCAGTACTTC. Protein product: CASRLAGVYYEQYF.

V and J are TRBV7-3 and TRBJ2-3, with D uncertain. The CDR3 has 14 residues. CDR1 is SGHTA, CDR2 FQGTGA, per germline. The ends were cut back, 3 bases at V and 0 bases at J, with 7 bases in the middle. The CDR3 DNA is TGTGCCAGCAGCTTTCGTGGGAGCACAGATACGCAGTATTTT. Translating it yields CASSFRGSTDTQYF.

CDR3 loop: CASSPSGSGSYNEQFF. The CDR3 DNA is TGTGCCAGCAGCCCTTCGGGCAGCGGGTCTTACAATGAGCAGTTCTTC. The rearrangement links TRBV3-1 (or the pseudogene TRBV3-2) to TRBJ2-1, with D tentatively TRBD2 (6 bases). CDR1 is LGHDT and CDR2 is YNNKEL in the germline V gene (reference sequence). The V gene lost 4 bases and the J gene lost 4 bases, with 17 bases spanning the gap. This CDR3 comprises 16 residues.

This clone was seen once. V is TRBV6-2 or TRBV6-3 and J is TRBJ2-2; TRBD2 might be the D (5 bases). The CDR3 spans 13 residues. The V and J ends lost 6 bases and 3 bases respectively, with 8 bases between them. Germline-derived CDR1 and CDR2 are MNHEY and SVGEGT. CDR3 protein: CASSRTDTGELFF. The CDR3 nucleotides read TGTGCCAGCAGCCGGACTGACACCGGGGAGCTGTTTTTT.

The rearrangement joins TRBV18 to TRBJ2-2; no firm D call. Trimming shortened V by 2 bases and J by 5 bases, and 12 bases separated the two germline ends. Germline CDR1 KGHSH, CDR2 LQKENI. This CDR3 region has 15 residues. The CDR3 here is CASSPYPPDTGELFF. Written as DNA, the CDR3 is TGTGCCAGCTCACCATACCCCCCTGATACCGGGGAGCTGTTTTTT.